The clone carrying this T cell receptor (beta chain) was detected only once. The data were obtained in a study of blood T cell repertoires in COVID-19. The CDR3 is 15 residues long. Looked up from germline, CDR1 is LGHDT and CDR2 is YNNKEL (reference sequence). The J segment lost 5 bases and the V segment lost 8 bases, leaving 10 bases of the junction unmatched. Sequencing used immunoSEQ multiplex PCR; TCRdb keeps in-frame clones, though not all of them. The sample has 150,000 to 200,000 clones, 85% to 90% seen once. The TCR was taken from a human donor in a cohort sampled during active COVID-19. This rearrangement joins TRBV3-1 (or the pseudogene TRBV3-2) to TRBJ2-1; 9 nucleotides match TRBD1. Specimen: peripheral blood. Written as DNA, the CDR3 is TGTGCCAGCTCCGTACCGGGACAGGGAAACAATGAGCAGTTCTTC. Its translation: CASSVPGQGNNEQFF.